The clone carrying this T cell receptor beta chain was seen more than once but under ten times. The ends were cut back, 1 base at V and 6 bases at J, with 9 bases in the middle. The CDR3 has 13 residues. Looked up from germline, CDR1 is SGHDN and CDR2 is FVKESK. These data belong to a study of shared T cell receptors in the human thymus. Clones were sequenced by immunoSEQ multiplex PCR, and TCRdb holds only the in-frame ones, with some missing. The sample includes roughly 410,000 clones, 95% seen only once; the top ten take approximately 0.018%. The chain links TRBV14 to TRBJ1-2; the D gene is possibly TRBD1 (5 bases). The TCR comes from a human donor. Sequencing input: thymocytes. The CDR3 bases are TGTGCCAGCAGCCAAGGAGGGGAGAATGGCTACACCTTC. It specifies CASSQGGENGYTF.